Listed below are T cell receptor beta chains from one sample, sequenced in a study of T-cell memory formation after mild COVID-19. TCRdb reprocessed the 5' RACE reads via MiXCR and lists one record per CDR3 protein. The data show about 440,000 distinct CDR3 sequences, with about 19% seen just once and 8.4% held by the top ten. The sample comprised PBMCs or a T cell subset sorted from them (not recorded which). The receptors shown here come from an adult woman who had mild COVID-19 (a few samples of this study predate the infection). Cell type and time point are not known. The CDR3 runs from the conserved cysteine through the conserved F or W. A D gene is named only where the DNA matches it firmly. Expanded clones are given a class, and other clones once, few, many or no size at all.

d_gene,j_gene,v_gene,len,abundance,CDR3aa,CDR3nt
TRBD1,TRBJ1-4,TRBV7-9,14,-,CASSRDSQFEKLFF,TGTGCCAGCAGCCGGGACAGCCAATTTGAAAAACTGTTTTTT
-,TRBJ1-2,TRBV12-3/TRBV12-4,14,few,CASSLYGQPDGYTF,TGTGCCAGCAGTTTATATGGACAGCCGGATGGCTACACCTTC
-,TRBJ1-2,TRBV24-1,14,few,CATSDFNRNYGYTF,TGTGCCACCAGTGATTTCAACCGTAACTATGGCTACACCTTC
TRBD2,TRBJ2-5,TRBV5-4,17,once,CASSRLAGGPAIETQYF,TGTGCCAGCAGCCGACTAGCGGGGGGGCCGGCGATTGAGACCCAGTACTTC
-,TRBJ1-2,TRBV12-3/TRBV12-4,13,few,CASSLVVGDGYTF,TGTGCCAGCAGTTTGGTTGTGGGTGACGGCTACACCTTC
TRBD2,TRBJ2-2,TRBV5-5,17,-,CASSRGLAGVSTGELFF,TGTGCCAGCAGCCGCGGACTAGCGGGAGTCTCGACCGGGGAGCTGTTTTTT
-,TRBJ1-2,TRBV29-1,11,-,CSVGVGEGYTF,TGCAGCGTTGGGGTCGGGGAGGGCTACACCTTC
-,TRBJ2-3,TRBV2,15,-,CASSEGLGSTDTQYF,TGTGCCAGCAGTGAAGGACTCGGGAGCACAGATACGCAGTATTTT
TRBD1,TRBJ1-5,TRBV29-1,13,few,CSVSGTGNQPQHF,TGCAGCGTGTCCGGGACAGGGAATCAGCCCCAGCATTTT
-,TRBJ2-2,TRBV7-3,15,few,CASSLYTGGAGELFF,TGTGCCAGCAGCTTATACACAGGGGGGGCCGGGGAGCTGTTTTTT
-,TRBJ1-2,TRBV13,13,few,CASSPQGIYGYTF,TGTGCCAGCAGCCCCCAGGGGATCTATGGCTACACCTTC
-,TRBJ1-2,TRBV29-1,15,many,CSVAGVPDRIYGYTF,TGCAGCGTCGCGGGCGTTCCTGACAGGATCTATGGCTACACCTTC
-,TRBJ2-5,TRBV19,14,-,CASSPNSGQETQYF,TGTGCCAGTAGTCCCAATAGTGGACAAGAGACCCAGTACTTC
TRBD1,TRBJ1-5,TRBV9,14,-,CASSPSSGGQPQHF,TGTGCCAGCAGCCCGTCTTCAGGGGGGCAGCCCCAGCATTTT
-,TRBJ2-2,TRBV24-1,16,few,CATSDPASPNTGELFF,TGTGCCACCAGTGATCCAGCAAGCCCGAACACCGGGGAGCTGTTTTTT
TRBD2,TRBJ2-7,TRBV29-1,14,-,CSVATSGRDYEQYF,TGCAGCGTTGCGACTAGCGGGAGGGACTACGAGCAGTACTTC
-,TRBJ1-1,TRBV4-1,15,-,CASSQVWGGYTEAFF,TGCGCCAGCAGCCAAGTCTGGGGGGGGTACACTGAAGCTTTCTTT
TRBD2,TRBJ2-1,TRBV6-2/TRBV6-3,12,-,CASKTSGVEQFF,TGTGCCAGCAAAACTAGCGGGGTTGAGCAGTTCTTC
-,TRBJ1-5,TRBV1,17,few,CTSSQASRDGEDQPQHF,TGCACCAGCAGCCAAGCTTCACGGGACGGCGAAGATCAGCCCCAGCATTTT
-,TRBJ1-1,TRBV7-9,16,few,CASSLALELVGTEAFF,TGTGCCAGCAGCTTGGCTTTAGAGTTGGTTGGAACTGAAGCTTTCTTT
-,TRBJ1-1,TRBV7-2,14,-,CASSPSALNTEAFF,TGTGCCAGCAGCCCTTCCGCCCTGAACACTGAAGCTTTCTTT
-,TRBJ1-5,TRBV21-1,14,-,CASWGPERKGPQHF,TGTGCCAGCTGGGGACCCGAAAGAAAGGGGCCCCAGCATTTT
TRBD2,TRBJ2-1,TRBV20-1,15,-,CSALTGASGSNEQFF,TGCAGTGCGTTAACCGGGGCTAGCGGGAGTAATGAGCAGTTCTTC
-,TRBJ2-7,TRBV4-1,13,-,CASSQGSGYEQYF,TGCGCCAGCAGCCAAGGGTCAGGCTACGAGCAGTACTTC
TRBD2,TRBJ2-5,TRBV4-2,16,-,CASSRDAGGPQETQYF,TGTGCCAGCAGTCGGGACGCGGGAGGGCCCCAAGAGACCCAGTACTTC
-,TRBJ1-3,TRBV12-3/TRBV12-4,11,few,CASSPRNTIYF,TGTGCCAGCAGTCCCCGCAACACCATATATTTT
TRBD1,TRBJ1-5,TRBV7-2,16,-,CASSFIGGQGGQPQHF,TGTGCCAGCAGCTTCATCGGTGGACAGGGAGGTCAGCCCCAGCATTTT
-,TRBJ2-2,TRBV10-3,13,-,CAIRMGSTGELFF,TGTGCCATCAGGATGGGGAGCACCGGGGAGCTGTTTTTT
-,TRBJ2-7,TRBV27,15,-,CASSLSLSVSYEQYF,TGTGCCAGCAGTTTATCTCTATCGGTGTCCTACGAGCAGTACTTC
-,TRBJ1-4,TRBV6-5,14,few,CASSTTGVNEKLFF,TGTGCCAGCAGCACGACGGGGGTTAATGAAAAACTGTTTTTT
-,TRBJ1-1,TRBV5-1,14,few,CASSLGDRGSEAFF,TGCGCCAGCAGCTTGGGGGATAGGGGATCTGAAGCTTTCTTT
-,TRBJ1-5,TRBV13,13,few,CASSLGLGSPQHF,TGTGCCAGCAGCCTCGGACTGGGTTCACCCCAGCATTTT
TRBD1,TRBJ1-1,TRBV7-3,17,-,CASSLMRVQGVSTEAFF,TGTGCCAGCAGCTTAATGCGGGTTCAGGGGGTCAGCACTGAAGCTTTCTTT
TRBD2,TRBJ2-7,TRBV4-1,16,-,CASSRHLTGGPYEQYF,TGCGCCAGCAGCCGGCATCTAACGGGGGGACCCTACGAGCAGTACTTC
TRBD2,TRBJ2-5,TRBV7-8,18,-,CASRNPGTSGGAWETQYF,TGTGCCAGCAGGAATCCCGGGACTAGCGGGGGGGCCTGGGAGACCCAGTACTTC
-,TRBJ2-3,TRBV11-2,14,few,CASIQRGQGGTQYF,TGTGCCAGCATACAGCGGGGCCAGGGGGGTACGCAGTATTTT
TRBD2,TRBJ2-5,TRBV7-3,15,-,CASSQRGGIEETQYF,TGTGCCAGCAGTCAGCGGGGGGGAATCGAAGAGACCCAGTACTTC
-,TRBJ2-1,TRBV5-1,15,-,CASSLVSATYNEQFF,TGCGCCAGCAGCTTGGTGTCCGCCACGTACAATGAGCAGTTCTTC
TRBD2,TRBJ2-1,TRBV6-4,15,once,CASSDSGRAGDEQFF,TGTGCCAGCAGTGACAGCGGGAGGGCCGGTGATGAGCAGTTCTTC
-,TRBJ1-1,TRBV4-1,14,-,CASSPGMMNTEAFF,TGCGCCAGCAGCCCTGGGATGATGAACACTGAAGCTTTCTTT
-,TRBJ2-2,TRBV5-1,16,few,CASSPLAVKNTGELFF,TGCGCCAGCAGCCCCTTAGCGGTGAAGAACACCGGGGAGCTGTTTTTT
-,TRBJ1-1,TRBV12-3/TRBV12-4,14,few,CASSLSAKNTEAFF,TGTGCCAGCAGTTTGTCGGCCAAGAACACTGAAGCTTTCTTT
-,TRBJ2-7,TRBV27,17,-,CASSFRFFGGETHEQYF,TGTGCCAGCAGTTTCAGGTTCTTTGGCGGGGAAACCCACGAGCAGTACTTC
TRBD2,TRBJ2-2,TRBV19,15,few,CASIAREGRTGELFF,TGTGCCAGTATTGCCCGGGAGGGCCGCACCGGGGAGCTGTTTTTT
-,TRBJ2-5,TRBV5-1,12,many,CASSLGQETQYF,TGCGCCAGCAGCTTGGGGCAAGAGACCCAGTACTTC
-,TRBJ1-2,TRBV29-1,11,few,CRLGDPYGYTF,TGCAGATTAGGGGACCCCTATGGCTACACCTTC
TRBD1,TRBJ2-7,TRBV13,14,-,CASSPGQVFGEQYF,TGTGCCAGCAGCCCAGGACAGGTTTTTGGCGAGCAGTACTTC
-,TRBJ2-7,TRBV7-9,16,few,CASSIPDKDRYYEQYF,TGTGCCAGCAGCATACCCGACAAAGACCGGTACTACGAGCAGTACTTC
-,TRBJ1-2,TRBV6-2/TRBV6-3,15,few,CASSRDTGPFNGYTF,TGTGCCAGCAGTCGGGACACCGGTCCCTTTAATGGCTACACCTTC
TRBD1,TRBJ2-1,TRBV6-2/TRBV6-3,18,-,CASSLTGGETISYNEQFF,TGTGCCAGCAGTCTGACAGGGGGCGAGACAATCTCCTACAATGAGCAGTTCTTC
-,TRBJ2-4,TRBV7-8,15,few,CASSSIAEAKNIQYF,TGTGCCAGCAGCTCAATAGCGGAGGCGAAAAACATTCAGTACTTC
-,TRBJ2-3,TRBV4-1,16,-,CASSARLGGDADTQYF,TGCGCCAGCAGCGCCCGTCTGGGGGGAGATGCAGATACGCAGTATTTT
-,TRBJ1-1,TRBV29-1,15,-,CSVSAVGGGNTEAFF,TGCAGCGTCTCCGCCGTTGGGGGGGGGAACACTGAAGCTTTCTTT
TRBD2,TRBJ2-5,TRBV6-6,13,-,CASRLAAQETQYF,TGTGCCAGCAGACTAGCGGCCCAAGAGACCCAGTACTTC
TRBD2,TRBJ2-3,TRBV7-8,16,many,CASSSRAGHSTDTQYF,TGTGCCAGCAGTTCTAGAGCGGGGCATAGCACAGATACGCAGTATTTT